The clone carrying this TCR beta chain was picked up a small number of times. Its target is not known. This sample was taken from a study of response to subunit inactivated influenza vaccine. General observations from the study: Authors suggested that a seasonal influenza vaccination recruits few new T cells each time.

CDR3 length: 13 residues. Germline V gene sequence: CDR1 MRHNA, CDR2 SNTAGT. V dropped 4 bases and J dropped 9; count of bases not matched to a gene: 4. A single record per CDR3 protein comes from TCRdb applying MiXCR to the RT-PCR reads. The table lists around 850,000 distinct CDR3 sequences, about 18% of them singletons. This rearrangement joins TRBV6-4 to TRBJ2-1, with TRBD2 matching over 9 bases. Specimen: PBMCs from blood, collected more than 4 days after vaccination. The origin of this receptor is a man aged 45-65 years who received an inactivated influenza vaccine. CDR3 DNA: TGTGCCAGCAGTGCGAGCGGGGGGACTGAGCAGTTCTTC. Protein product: CASSASGGTEQFF.